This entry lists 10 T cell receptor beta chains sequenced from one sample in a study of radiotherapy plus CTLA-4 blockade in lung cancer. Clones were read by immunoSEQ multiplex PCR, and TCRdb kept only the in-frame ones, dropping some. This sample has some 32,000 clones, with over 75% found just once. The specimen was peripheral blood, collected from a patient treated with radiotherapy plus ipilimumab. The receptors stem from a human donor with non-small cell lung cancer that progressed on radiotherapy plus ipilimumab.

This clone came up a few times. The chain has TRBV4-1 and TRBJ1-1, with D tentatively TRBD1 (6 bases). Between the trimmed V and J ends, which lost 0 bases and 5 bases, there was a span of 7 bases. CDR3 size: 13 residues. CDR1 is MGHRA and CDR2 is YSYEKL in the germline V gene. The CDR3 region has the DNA TGCGCCAGCAGCCAAGACAGGGGTACTGAAGCTTTCTTT. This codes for CASSQDRGTEAFF.

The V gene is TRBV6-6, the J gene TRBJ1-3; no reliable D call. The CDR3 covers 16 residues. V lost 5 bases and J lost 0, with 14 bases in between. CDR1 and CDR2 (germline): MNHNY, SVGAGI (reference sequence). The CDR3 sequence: CASSNKAGNSGNTIYF. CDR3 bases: TGTGCCAGCAGTAATAAGGCGGGGAACTCTGGAAACACCATATATTTT.

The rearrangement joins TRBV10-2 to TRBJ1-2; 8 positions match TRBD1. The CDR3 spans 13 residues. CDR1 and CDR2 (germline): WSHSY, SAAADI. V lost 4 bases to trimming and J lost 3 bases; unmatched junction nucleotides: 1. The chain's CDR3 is CASSGQGYYGYTF. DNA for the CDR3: TGCGCCAGCAGTGGACAGGGGTACTATGGCTACACCTTC.

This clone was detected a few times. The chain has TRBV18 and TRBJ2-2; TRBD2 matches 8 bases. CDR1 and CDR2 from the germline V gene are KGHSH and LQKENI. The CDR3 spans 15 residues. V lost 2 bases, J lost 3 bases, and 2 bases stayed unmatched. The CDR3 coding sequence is TGTGCCAGCTCACCAGACGGGGGGGACACCGGGGAGCTGTTTTTT. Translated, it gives CASSPDGGDTGELFF.

The CDR3 reads CASSPTSGPTDTQYF. The DNA of the CDR3 is TGTGCCAGCTCACCTACTAGCGGACCCACAGATACGCAGTATTTT. This sequence joins TRBV18 and TRBJ2-3; 8 bases align to TRBD2. The CDR3 is made up of 15 amino acids. With V trimmed by 3 bases and J by 2 bases, 4 bases remained unmatched. The germline gives CDR1 KGHSH, CDR2 LQKENI.

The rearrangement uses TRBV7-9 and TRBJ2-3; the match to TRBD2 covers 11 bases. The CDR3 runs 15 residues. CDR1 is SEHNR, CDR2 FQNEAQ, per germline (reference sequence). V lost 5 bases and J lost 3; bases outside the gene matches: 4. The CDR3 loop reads CASSRTSGGTDTQYF. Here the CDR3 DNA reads TGTGCCAGCAGCCGTACTAGCGGGGGTACAGATACGCAGTATTTT.

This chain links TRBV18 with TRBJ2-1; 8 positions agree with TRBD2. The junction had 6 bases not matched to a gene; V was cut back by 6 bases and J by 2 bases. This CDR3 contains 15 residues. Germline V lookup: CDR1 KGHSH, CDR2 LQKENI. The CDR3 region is CASSPGLVTYNEQFF. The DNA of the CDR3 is TGTGCCAGCTCCCCGGGACTAGTAACCTACAATGAGCAGTTCTTC. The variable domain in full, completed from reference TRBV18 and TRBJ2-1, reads NAGVMQNPRHLVRRRGQEARLRCSPMKGHSHVYWYRQLPEEGLKFMVYLQKENIIDESGMPKERFSAEFPKEGPSILRIQQVVRGDSAAYFCASSPGLVTYNEQFFGPGTRLTVL.

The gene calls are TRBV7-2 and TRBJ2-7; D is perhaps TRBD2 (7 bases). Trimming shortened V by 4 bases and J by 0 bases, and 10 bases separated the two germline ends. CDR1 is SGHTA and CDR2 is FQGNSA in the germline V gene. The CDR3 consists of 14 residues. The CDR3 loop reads CASSSGGHSYEQYF. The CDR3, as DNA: TGTGCCAGCAGCTCGGGGGGCCACTCCTACGAGCAGTACTTC.

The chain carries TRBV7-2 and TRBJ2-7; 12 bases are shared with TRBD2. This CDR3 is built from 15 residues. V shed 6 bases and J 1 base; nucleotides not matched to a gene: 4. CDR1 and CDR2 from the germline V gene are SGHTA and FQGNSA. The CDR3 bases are TGTGCCAGCAGGAGAACTAGCGGGGGGTCCTACGAGCAGTACTTC. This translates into CASRRTSGGSYEQYF.

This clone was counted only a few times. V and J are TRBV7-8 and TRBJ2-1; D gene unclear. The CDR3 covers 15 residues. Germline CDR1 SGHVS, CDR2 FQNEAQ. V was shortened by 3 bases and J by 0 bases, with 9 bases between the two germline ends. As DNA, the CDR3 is TGTGCCAGCAGCTTTAATCTTCTCTCCTACAATGAGCAGTTCTTC. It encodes CASSFNLLSYNEQFF.